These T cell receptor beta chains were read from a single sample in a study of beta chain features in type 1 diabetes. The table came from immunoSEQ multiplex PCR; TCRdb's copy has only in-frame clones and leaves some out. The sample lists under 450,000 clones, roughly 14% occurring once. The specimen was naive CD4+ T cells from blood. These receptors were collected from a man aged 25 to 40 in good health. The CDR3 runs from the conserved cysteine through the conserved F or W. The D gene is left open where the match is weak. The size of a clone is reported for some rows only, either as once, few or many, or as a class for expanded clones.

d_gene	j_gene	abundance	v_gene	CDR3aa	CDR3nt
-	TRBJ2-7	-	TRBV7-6	CASSLFPQGSEQYF	TGTGCCAGCAGCTTGTTCCCACAGGGTAGCGAGCAGTACTTC
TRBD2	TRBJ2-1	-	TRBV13	CVTQRGGNEQFF	TGTGTCACACAGCGGGGGGGCAATGAGCAGTTCTTC
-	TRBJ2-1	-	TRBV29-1	CSVEEPQGRIASSYNEQFF	TGCAGCGTTGAAGAACCTCAGGGGCGAATAGCGAGCTCCTACAATGAGCAGTTCTTC
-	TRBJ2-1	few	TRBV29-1	CSIRTGTGFPNNEQFF	TGCAGCATCCGAACGGGCACGGGATTTCCGAACAATGAGCAGTTCTTC
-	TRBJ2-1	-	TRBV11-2	CASSLAGITSYNEQFF	TGTGCCAGCAGCTTGGCTGGGATCACTTCCTACAATGAGCAGTTCTTC
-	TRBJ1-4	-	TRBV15	CATSRYSLQGRDEKLFF	TGTGCCACCAGCAGATATTCATTACAGGGCAGGGATGAAAAACTGTTTTTT
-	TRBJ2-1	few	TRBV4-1	CASSQGANNEQFF	TGCGCCAGCAGCCAAGGGGCCAACAATGAGCAGTTCTTC
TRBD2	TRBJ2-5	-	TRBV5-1	CASRPLSGTSGRETQYF	TGCGCCAGCAGGCCCCTTTCCGGGACTAGCGGCAGGGAGACCCAGTACTTC
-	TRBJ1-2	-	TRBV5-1	CASSFGDVGEPNGYTF	TGCGCCAGCAGCTTCGGAGATGTTGGGGAGCCCAATGGCTACACCTTC
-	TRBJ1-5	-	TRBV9	CASSVGADNQPQHF	TGTGCCAGCAGCGTAGGGGCAGACAATCAGCCCCAGCATTTT